This T cell receptor beta chain was recorded in a study of blood T cell repertoires in COVID-19. About the research overall: The samples span acute and convalescent COVID-19 from the United States, Italy and Spain. Nucleic acid was either cDNA or gDNA, and it came from T cells, B-cell-depleted T cells, or PBMCs.

Everyone who took part was about 18 to 90 years old, and they came from about 23 US areas. The junction had 8 bases not matched to a gene; V was cut back by 1 base and J by 5 bases. This CDR3 spans 17 amino acids. The germline CDR1 and CDR2 sequences are SGHRS and YFSETQ. Clones were read by immunoSEQ multiplex PCR, and TCRdb kept only the in-frame ones, dropping some. This repertoire shows about 270,000 clones, 86% found once; its top ten account for approximately 2.4%. The clonotype was recovered from a woman aged 18-29 years who had recovered from COVID-19. What was sequenced was PBMCs or T cells enriched from blood (not recorded which). This sequence joins TRBV5-1 and TRBJ2-1, with 11 bases lining up with TRBD2. The CDR3 DNA reads as TGCGCCAGCAGCTTGTTGGTTAGCGGGAGGGAGCACAATGAGCAGTTCTTC. As protein: CASSLLVSGREHNEQFF. Based on the CDR3 plus reference TRBV5-1 and TRBJ2-1, the full variable domain is KAGVTQTPRYLIKTRGQQVTLSCSPISGHRSVSWYQQTPGQGLQFLFEYFSETQRNKGNFPGRFSGRQFSNSRSEMNVSTLELGDSALYLCASSLLVSGREHNEQFFGPGTRLTVL.